This T cell receptor (beta chain) was captured by sequencing in a study of blood T cell repertoires in COVID-19. Study background: Material from acute and convalescent COVID-19 was sourced from the United States, Italy and Spain.

Germline V lookup: CDR1 MDHEN, CDR2 SYDVKM. V trimming: 3 bases; J trimming: 7 bases; junction bases outside the gene matches: 12. The CDR3 covers 17 residues. Individuals drawn from 20 to 30 US areas were about 18 to 95 years old. Grouping used clinical history reported by participants in a survey and questionnaire. As processed by the authors: By means of reference gene primer amplification, nucleated cell counts were estimated. Generated by immunoSEQ multiplex PCR, the TCRdb table keeps only in-frame clones and is missing some. Clone size and the V and J calls come from that table; the DNA yielded D and trimming. The profile shows about 250,000 clones, around 86% of them singletons.

The genes are TRBV28 and TRBJ1-6; 7 bases fit TRBD1. The sequencing input was PBMCs or T cells enriched from blood (not recorded which). This TCR was sampled from a man in his forties who had recovered from COVID-19. The CDR3 sequence is CASSFILLDRANSPLHF. The CDR3 DNA sequence: TGTGCCAGCAGTTTCATCCTTCTTGACAGGGCGAATTCACCCCTCCACTTT.